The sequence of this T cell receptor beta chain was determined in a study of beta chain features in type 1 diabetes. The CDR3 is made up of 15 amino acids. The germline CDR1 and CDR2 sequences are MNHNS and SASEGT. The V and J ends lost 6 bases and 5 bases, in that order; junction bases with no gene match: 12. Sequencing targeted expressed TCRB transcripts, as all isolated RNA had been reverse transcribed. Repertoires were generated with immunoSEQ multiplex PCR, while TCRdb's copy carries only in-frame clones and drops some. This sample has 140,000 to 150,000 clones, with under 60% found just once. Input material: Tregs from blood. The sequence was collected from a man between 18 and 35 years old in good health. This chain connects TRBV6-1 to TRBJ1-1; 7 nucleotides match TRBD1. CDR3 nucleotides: TGTGCCAGCAGCGTATCGACCCCAGGGGGGACTGAAGCTTTCTTT. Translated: CASSVSTPGGTEAFF.